The 25 T cell receptor beta chains in this list originate from one sample, sequenced in a study of identical twins. Via MiXCR, TCRdb re-called the 5' RACE reads, giving one row per CDR3 protein. This table has about 470,000 distinct CDR3 sequences, roughly a quarter appearing once. These data were also filed under a second study, of T cells expressing NK-cell markers.

Input material: CD4+ T cells sorted from blood. The receptors originated from a woman aged 18 to 35 in good health.

The sample holds many counts of this clonotype. This chain links TRBV12-3 or TRBV12-4 with TRBJ1-4, with D maybe TRBD1 (5 bases). Trimming left V 1 base short and J 10 bases short, with 16 bases between. The CDR3 consists of 15 residues. CDR3 loop: CASSLEGRHQGKLFF. The CDR3 DNA sequence: TGTGCCAGCAGTTTAGAGGGGAGACACCAGGGAAAACTGTTTTTT.

This clonotype was seen at least ten times. The chain is built from TRBV12-3 or TRBV12-4 and TRBJ1-1, with a weak D call TRBD1 (5 bases). The CDR3 sequence is 11 residues long. The V gene lost 8 bases and the J gene lost 7 bases, with 11 bases spanning the gap. This CDR3 is CASGREGEAFF. The CDR3 nucleotides are TGTGCCAGCGGCAGGGAGGGTGAAGCTTTCTTT.

CDR3 protein: CASSAIATGGTQYF. The CDR3 region has the DNA TGTGCCAGTAGTGCTATAGCGACGGGCGGGACCCAGTACTTC. The chain has TRBV19 and TRBJ2-5, with a tentative D call TRBD2 (5 bases). CDR1 is LNHDA and CDR2 is SQIVND in the germline V gene (reference sequence). V was clipped by 5 bases and J by 7 bases, with 17 bases between them. The CDR3 totals 14 residues.

The chain has TRBV10-3 and TRBJ2-1; D gene unclear. Looked up from germline, CDR1 is ENHRY and CDR2 is SYGVKD. Trimming removed 3 bases from V and 5 bases from J, with 8 bases in between. This CDR3 is built from 13 residues. CDR3 protein: CAISESHDNEQFF. Here the CDR3 DNA reads TGTGCCATCAGTGAATCCCACGACAATGAGCAGTTCTTC.

This clonotype was seen a handful of times. This chain connects TRBV9 to TRBJ2-3; the match to TRBD2 covers 8 bases. The germline CDR1 and CDR2 sequences are SGDLS and YYNGEE. The CDR3 extends over 18 amino acids. J gave up 0 bases and V 4 bases, and 13 bases lay outside the gene matches. The CDR3, as DNA: TGTGCCAGCAGCCCACACCCGGGGGGGCGAGCTAGCACAGATACGCAGTATTTT. Translating it yields CASSPHPGGRASTDTQYF.

V is TRBV15 and J is TRBJ2-1; D is perhaps TRBD2 (5 bases). This CDR3 spans 16 amino acids. Germline assignment: CDR1 LNHNV and CDR2 YYDKDF (reference sequence). The ends were cut back, 2 bases at V and 0 bases at J, with 11 bases in the middle. In DNA form, the CDR3 reads TGTGCCACCAGCAGACCCGGGGTACACTCCTACAATGAGCAGTTCTTC. Protein sequence: CATSRPGVHSYNEQFF.

This chain links TRBV7-8 with TRBJ1-1; 8 nucleotides agree with TRBD1. J gave up 4 bases and V 5 bases, and 9 bases lay outside the gene matches. The CDR3 covers 15 residues. Looked up from germline, CDR1 is SGHVS and CDR2 is FQNEAQ. The CDR3, as DNA: TGTGCCAGCAGCGGTAGACAGGGGATAGGCACTGAAGCTTTCTTT. Translation: CASSGRQGIGTEAFF.

J is TRBJ2-5 and V is TRBV2, with 7 bases identical to TRBD2. Germline V gene sequence: CDR1 SNHLY, CDR2 FYNNEI. The CDR3 contains 12 residues. The junction had 4 bases not matched to a gene; V was cut back by 7 bases and J by 5 bases. The CDR3 DNA is TGTGCCAGCATTGGACTAGGGGAGACCCAGTACTTC. Its protein is CASIGLGETQYF.

J is TRBJ1-3 and V is TRBV30; 8 bases match TRBD1. Per germline, CDR1 GTSNPN and CDR2 SVGIG (reference sequence). The CDR3 consists of 13 residues. V gave up 8 bases and J gave up 4 bases; unmatched junction bases: 7. The CDR3 DNA reads as TGTGCCCGGGACAGGCTATCGGGAAACACCATATATTTT. Protein product: CARDRLSGNTIYF.

This clonotype was found a few times. This chain links TRBV29-1 with TRBJ2-5, with TRBD1 identical over 9 bases. This CDR3 has 12 amino acids. J lost 1 base, V lost 6 bases, and 0 bases had no gene match. The V gene's germline CDR1 is SQVTM and CDR2 ANQGSEA. The CDR3 spells CSVGQGQETQYF. The CDR3 DNA reads as TGCAGCGTGGGACAGGGCCAAGAGACCCAGTACTTC.

This clonotype was seen a handful of times. The chain joins TRBV19 to TRBJ1-5; the D is unclear. Germline V CDR1 and CDR2: LNHDA, SQIVND (reference sequence). Trimming took 2 bases from V and 2 from J, leaving 7 bases between them. The length of the CDR3 is 14 residues. CDR3 sequence (DNA): TGTGCCAGTAGTATATCTGATCGCAATCAGCCCCAGCATTTT. It codes for CASSISDRNQPQHF. Complete variable domain (other parts from reference TRBV19 and TRBJ1-5): DGGITQSPKYLFRKEGQNVTLSCEQNLNHDAMYWYRQDPGQGLRLIYYSQIVNDFQKGDIAEGYSVSREKKESFPLTVTSAQKNPTAFYLCASSISDRNQPQHFGDGTRLSIL.

The chain joins TRBV9 to TRBJ2-5; D gene unclear. Germline V gene sequence: CDR1 SGDLS, CDR2 YYNGEE. The CDR3 is 14 amino acids. The V end was cut by 0 bases, the J end by 7 bases, with 13 bases between. CDR3 in DNA: TGTGCCAGCAGCGTAGCCGGGTTCTCGTCGACCCAGTACTTC. It codes for CASSVAGFSSTQYF.

The gene calls are TRBV5-1 and TRBJ2-5; D not certain. The germline V and J ends were trimmed by 7 bases and 5 bases, with 15 bases remaining between them. The CDR3 runs to 13 residues. Germline CDR1 reads SGHRS; CDR2 reads YFSETQ. The CDR3 spells CASQAGFRETQYF. CDR3 nucleotide sequence: TGCGCCAGCCAGGCTGGGTTTCGGGAGACCCAGTACTTC.

The sample holds a few counts of this clonotype. This rearrangement joins TRBV4-2 to TRBJ1-2; D uncertain. This CDR3 contains 15 residues. Germline assignment: CDR1 LGHNA and CDR2 YNFKEQ. Trimming removed 0 bases at V and 4 bases at J, with 12 bases between. The CDR3 DNA sequence: TGTGCCAGCAGCCAAGATATTGGCAGAATCTATGGCTACACCTTC. Translating it yields CASSQDIGRIYGYTF.

This clonotype was counted many times. The chain links TRBV5-1 to TRBJ2-3; no firm D call. From germline, CDR1 is SGHRS and CDR2 YFSETQ. The CDR3 runs to 12 residues. With 4 bases removed from V and 4 bases from J, the gap between germline ends came to 7 bases. The CDR3 DNA is TGCGCCAGCAGCCCCGACCCAGATACGCAGTATTTT. Protein product: CASSPDPDTQYF.

The chain carries TRBV5-1 and TRBJ2-1, with 13 bases lining up with TRBD2. In germline, CDR1 is SGHRS, CDR2 YFSETQ. The CDR3 contains 15 residues. The ends lost 4 bases at V and 7 bases at J; junction bases unmatched: 5. CDR3 in amino acids: CASSPGTSGTNEQFF. The DNA for the CDR3 is TGCGCCAGCAGCCCCGGGACTAGCGGGACGAATGAGCAGTTCTTC.

In this sample, this clonotype turned up a few times. The chain recombines TRBV10-1 with TRBJ2-1; the D gene could be TRBD1 or TRBD2 (6 bases each). Trimming took 3 bases from V and 4 from J, leaving 13 bases between them. CDR1 WNHNN and CDR2 SYGVQD come from the germline V gene (reference sequence). The CDR3 length is 15 residues. Here the CDR3 DNA reads TGCGCCAGCAGTGAAGGGGGGACTGGATACAATGAGCAGTTCTTC. Amino acid sequence: CASSEGGTGYNEQFF.

This chain links TRBV7-2 with TRBJ1-6; 8 bases agree with TRBD1. There are 19 residues in the CDR3. Germline V gene sequence: CDR1 SGHTA, CDR2 FQGNSA. Trimming removed 1 base from V and 10 bases from J; junction bases left unmatched: 18. The CDR3 is CASSLGLGTADRVFSPLHF. Here the CDR3 DNA reads TGTGCCAGCAGCTTAGGTCTTGGGACCGCGGACAGGGTCTTCTCACCCCTCCACTTT. Full variable domain (missing parts from reference TRBV7-2 and TRBJ1-6): GAGVSQSPSNKVTEKGKDVELRCDPISGHTALYWYRQSLGQGLEFLIYFQGNSAPDKSGLPSDRFSAERTGGSVSTLTIQRTQQEDSAVYLCASSLGLGTADRVFSPLHFGNGTRLTVT.

The chain links TRBV7-2 to TRBJ2-1; perhaps TRBD2 as D (6 bases). Germline values: CDR1 SGHTA, CDR2 FQGNSA. Trimming cost V 5 bases and J 13 bases, with 18 bases left between them. The CDR3 consists of 13 residues. CDR3 coding DNA: TGTGCCAGCAGCCGGAACCTAGGCGGGACCCAGTTCTTC. Its translation: CASSRNLGGTQFF.

A few counts support this clonotype. The chain joins TRBV10-3 to TRBJ2-2; 8 bases map to TRBD1. The germline V gene encodes CDR1 ENHRY and CDR2 SYGVKD. With V trimmed by 4 bases and J by 3 bases, 1 base remained unmatched. This CDR3 has 14 amino acids. This chain's CDR3 is CAISVQGDTGELFF. CDR3 coding DNA: TGTGCCATCAGTGTACAGGGGGACACCGGGGAGCTGTTTTTT.

This clonotype was found a few times. The chain carries TRBV5-6 and TRBJ2-7; 9 nucleotides line up with TRBD1. V lost 4 bases and J lost 2; bases outside the gene matches: 7. Germline V CDR1 and CDR2: SGHDT, YYEEEE. The CDR3 covers 15 residues. CDR3 nucleotides: TGTGCCAGCAGCCCGCCTGGGACAGGGACCTACGAGCAGTACTTC. Amino acid sequence: CASSPPGTGTYEQYF.

This clonotype was seen more than once but under ten times. The chain carries TRBV12-3 or TRBV12-4 and TRBJ1-6; 9 bases are a match to TRBD1. V was pared by 4 bases and J by 10 bases, with 5 bases of the junction left unmatched. This CDR3 spans 14 amino acids. The CDR3 sequence: CASSSGQGSSPLHF. In nucleotides, the CDR3 is TGTGCCAGCAGTTCTGGACAGGGGAGCTCACCCCTCCACTTT.

The chain is built from TRBV20-1 and TRBJ2-7, with 7 bases aligning to TRBD2. Germline lookup yields CDR1 DFQATT and CDR2 SNEGSKA (reference sequence). The V gene end was trimmed by 6 bases and the J gene end by 3 bases; junction bases not matched to a gene: 8. This CDR3 is 13 amino acids long. CDR3: CSAPSGGLYEQYF. In nucleotides, the CDR3 is TGCAGTGCCCCGTCGGGGGGACTCTACGAGCAGTACTTC.

This clonotype was observed a few times. This chain links TRBV7-9 with TRBJ2-3, with D possibly TRBD1 on 6 matching bases. This CDR3 has 15 amino acids. Germline V CDR1 and CDR2: SEHNR, FQNEAQ (reference sequence). The V end was cut by 2 bases, the J end by 2 bases, with 11 bases between. CDR3 DNA sequence: TGTGCCAGCAGCTTACAGGGGATCCCCACAGATACGCAGTATTTT. Translation gives CASSLQGIPTDTQYF.

This clonotype has more than one count but fewer than ten. This chain links TRBV24-1 with TRBJ2-1; D might be TRBD2 (5 bases). Germline values: CDR1 KGHDR, CDR2 SFDVKD. CDR3 length: 13 residues. V was trimmed by 3 bases and J by 6 bases, leaving 8 bases between them. The CDR3 DNA is TGTGCCACCAGTGATAGGAGGCTCAATGAGCAGTTCTTC. Amino acid sequence: CATSDRRLNEQFF.